The 32 T cell receptor beta chains below all came from one sample that was sequenced in a study of blood T cell repertoires in COVID-19 (dated by TCRdb to 2019 to 2021). Libraries were made using the immunoSEQ multiplex PCR assay. Entries here come from immuneACCESS through TCRdb and include only in-frame sequences with V and J called. Some clones fail to appear in such tables; in the studies checked, an unresolved V gene covers under half of the shortfall, and the cause of the remainder is unknown. The sample contains some 180,000 clones, about nine tenths of them found a single time. The ten largest make up about a fifth of the sample. Sequenced input: peripheral blood. These receptors were obtained from a man aged 65 to 79 with active or convalescent COVID-19.

The chain couples TRBV7-9 to TRBJ1-2; TRBD1 matches 9 bases. Trimming removed 5 bases from V and 4 bases from J; junction bases left unmatched: 8. CDR3 length: 15 amino acids. Germline values: CDR1 SEHNR, CDR2 FQNEAQ (reference sequence). CDR3 in amino acids: CASSPDRGAPYGYTF. CDR3 bases: TGTGCCAGCAGCCCGGACAGGGGAGCCCCCTATGGCTACACCTTC.

V gene TRBV18 combines with J gene TRBJ1-1, with 7 bases that match TRBD1. The CDR3 has 15 residues. Trimming at V came to 4 bases and at J to 3 bases, leaving 8 bases not matched to a gene. Germline CDR1 is KGHSH and CDR2 is LQKENI. As DNA, the CDR3 is TGTGCCAGCTCACAACAGGGGAAGGTCTACACTGAAGCTTTCTTT. This encodes CASSQQGKVYTEAFF.

The CDR3 DNA sequence: TGTGCCAGCGCCGAGAGGCAGATCTATGGCTACACCTTC. This sequence encodes CASAERQIYGYTF. The gene calls are TRBV6-5 and TRBJ1-2; D gene ambiguous. The V end lost 8 bases, the J end lost 4 bases, and 14 bases lay between the germline ends. The length of the CDR3 is 13 residues. Germline CDR1 reads MNHEY; CDR2 reads SVGAGI.

The chain has TRBV9 and TRBJ2-1; 8 positions agree with TRBD2. V dropped 4 bases and J dropped 7; count of bases not matched to a gene: 13. CDR3 size: 16 residues. Germline CDR1 SGDLS, CDR2 YYNGEE. CDR3: CASSPAGSGIANEQFF. The CDR3 coding sequence is TGTGCCAGCAGCCCCGCGGGTAGCGGGATAGCAAATGAGCAGTTCTTC.

J is TRBJ1-1 and V is TRBV5-4; D gene ambiguous. The CDR3 spans 14 residues. V lost 4 bases, J lost 4 bases, and 14 bases lay in between. From germline, CDR1 is SGHNT and CDR2 YYREEE (reference sequence). Here the CDR3 DNA reads TGTGCCAGCAGCCCTGGGGAGTGGGGCACTGAAGCTTTCTTT. Protein product: CASSPGEWGTEAFF.

This clone was picked up a small number of times. This chain connects TRBV5-1 to TRBJ2-5; D might be TRBD2 (6 bases). The germline V gene encodes CDR1 SGHRS and CDR2 YFSETQ. This CDR3 has 14 residues. Trimming took 6 bases from V and 1 from J, leaving 13 bases between them. This chain's CDR3 is CASTSTGLQETQYF. The CDR3 DNA reads as TGCGCCAGCACTTCAACGGGACTCCAAGAGACCCAGTACTTC.

The rearrangement uses TRBV3-1 (or the pseudogene TRBV3-2) and TRBJ2-7, with D possibly matching TRBD2 (6 bases). The CDR3 spans 14 residues. Per germline, CDR1 LGHDT and CDR2 YNNKEL (reference sequence). V was pared by 4 bases and J by 5 bases, with 15 bases between. CDR3 residues: CASSPWTTEDEQYF. The CDR3 region has the DNA TGTGCCAGCAGCCCCTGGACTACGGAGGACGAGCAGTACTTC.

The rearrangement links TRBV19 to TRBJ1-4; 9 bases match TRBD1. The J segment lost 8 bases and the V segment lost 5 bases, leaving 9 bases of the junction unmatched. CDR3 size: 15 residues. Germline loops: CDR1 LNHDA, CDR2 SQIVND (reference sequence). CDR3 sequence: CASSPSGTGREKLFF. The DNA of the CDR3 is TGTGCCAGTAGTCCCTCCGGGACAGGGCGCGAAAAACTGTTTTTT.

The chain combines TRBV7-8 with TRBJ2-3; D not certain. The germline V gene has CDR1 SGHVS and CDR2 FQNEAQ. CDR3 length: 13 residues. The V end lost 5 bases, the J end lost 7 bases, and 13 bases lay between the germline ends. CDR3 DNA sequence: TGTGCCAGCAGCCGCACTGATCCAAATACGCAGTATTTT. Translation: CASSRTDPNTQYF. The whole variable domain, remainder taken from reference TRBV7-8 and TRBJ2-3, is GAGVSQSPRYKVAKRGQDVALRCDPISGHVSLFWYQQALGQGPEFLTYFQNEAQLDKSGLPSDRFFAERPEGSVSTLKIQRTQQEDSAVYLCASSRTDPNTQYFGPGTRLTVL.

This clone has more than one count but fewer than ten. The gene calls are TRBV28 and TRBJ2-6; D gene unclear. Trimming cost V 6 bases and J 4 bases, with 13 bases left between them. This CDR3 contains 15 residues. Per the germline V gene, CDR1 is MDHEN and CDR2 is SYDVKM. Written as DNA, the CDR3 is TGTGCCAGCAGCCCTTCCCGTTTGGGGGCCAACGTCCTGACTTTC. It specifies CASSPSRLGANVLTF.

This chain links TRBV25-1 with TRBJ1-1, with 7 bases matching TRBD1. From germline, CDR1 is MGHDK and CDR2 SYGVNS. CDR3 length: 15 residues. V dropped 2 bases and J dropped 1; count of bases not matched to a gene: 4. CDR3 sequence reads: CASSELDRQNTEAFF. CDR3 coding DNA: TGTGCCAGCAGTGAACTGGACAGGCAGAACACTGAAGCTTTCTTT.

The genes are TRBV7-9 and TRBJ2-5, with D unclear. Germline loops: CDR1 SEHNR, CDR2 FQNEAQ (reference sequence). This CDR3 is built from 15 residues. V lost 2 bases to trimming and J lost 5 bases, with 15 bases between them. DNA of the CDR3: TGTGCCAGCAGCTTAACCAGTTTGGCCGGGGAGACCCAGTACTTC. This codes for CASSLTSLAGETQYF.

J is TRBJ2-1 and V is TRBV28; possible D gene TRBD2, 5 bases. This CDR3 is 11 amino acids long. V lost 8 bases and J lost 7, with 9 bases in between. CDR1 MDHEN and CDR2 SYDVKM come from the germline V gene. The CDR3 bases are TGTGCCAGCGATACTAGGAATGAGCAGTTCTTC. It codes for CASDTRNEQFF.

The CDR3 region is CSATDGGWGETQYF. CDR3 DNA sequence: TGCAGCGCTACGGACGGGGGATGGGGAGAGACCCAGTACTTC. J is TRBJ2-5 and V is TRBV29-1; D may be TRBD2 (6 bases). There are 14 residues in the CDR3. With 7 bases removed from V and 4 bases from J, the gap between germline ends came to 19 bases. Germline lookup yields CDR1 SQVTM and CDR2 ANQGSEA. The full variable domain, its missing parts supplied by reference TRBV29-1 and TRBJ2-5, is SAVISQKPSRDICQRGTSLTIQCQVDSQVTMMFWYRQQPGQSLTLIATANQGSEATYESGFVIDKFPISRPNLTFSTLTVSNMSPEDSSIYLCSATDGGWGETQYFGPGTRLLVL.

This clone was seen only once. For the CDR3, the DNA is TGTGCCAGCAGCTTAGCAGGGACTAGCGGGAGCTATGAGCAGTTCTTC. It encodes CASSLAGTSGSYEQFF. The chain uses TRBV7-2 and TRBJ2-1, with 14 bases lining up with TRBD2. Germline assignment: CDR1 SGHTA and CDR2 FQGNSA. The V segment lost 0 bases and the J segment 8 bases; nucleotides outside the gene matches: 3. The CDR3 extends over 16 amino acids.

The rearrangement uses TRBV2 and TRBJ1-1; 7 bases match TRBD1. The CDR3 consists of 15 residues. Trimming took 3 bases from V and 4 from J; bases not matched to a gene: 8. Germline CDR1 is SNHLY and CDR2 is FYNNEI. The CDR3: CASSERAGGGTEAFF. The CDR3 nucleotides are TGTGCCAGCAGTGAGCGGGCAGGGGGTGGCACTGAAGCTTTCTTT. Full variable domain (outside the CDR3, taken from reference TRBV2 and TRBJ1-1): EPEVTQTPSHQVTQMGQEVILRCVPISNHLYFYWYRQILGQKVEFLVSFYNNEISEKSEIFDDQFSVERPDGSNFTLKIRSTKLEDSAMYFCASSERAGGGTEAFFGQGTRLTVV.

CDR3 in DNA: TGTGCCAGCAGCCCACAGGGTTCGGAGACCCAGTACTTC. Its protein product is CASSPQGSETQYF. This rearrangement joins TRBV7-8 to TRBJ2-5; D may be TRBD1 (6 bases). This CDR3 has 13 amino acids. CDR1 SGHVS and CDR2 FQNEAQ come from the germline V gene. Between the trimmed V and J ends, which lost 5 bases and 5 bases, there was a span of 12 bases.

This clone was detected once. V and J are TRBV29-1 and TRBJ1-2, with D unclear. CDR1 SQVTM and CDR2 ANQGSEA come from the germline V gene. The length of the CDR3 is 13 residues. The V end lost 3 bases, the J end lost 4 bases, and 12 bases lay between the germline ends. CDR3 residues: CSVEVSPGYGYTF. CDR3 in DNA: TGCAGCGTTGAGGTCTCTCCGGGCTATGGCTACACCTTC.

V is TRBV11-3 and J is TRBJ2-5, with 9 bases matching TRBD2. The CDR3 extends over 15 amino acids. V was pared by 1 base and J by 5 bases, with 5 bases of the junction left unmatched. Looked up from germline, CDR1 is SGHNT and CDR2 is YENEEA. The CDR3 bases are TGTGCCAGCAGCTTAGGACTAGCGGAGGGGGAGACCCAGTACTTC. Its translation is CASSLGLAEGETQYF.

This clone was seen more than once but under ten times. The chain recombines TRBV5-4 with TRBJ1-1; D is unclear. This CDR3 has 12 residues. The V end was cut by 0 bases, the J end by 7 bases, with 7 bases between. In germline, CDR1 is SGHNT, CDR2 YYREEE (reference sequence). As DNA, the CDR3 is TGTGCCAGCAGCTTGGGGCCGGGTGAAGCTTTCTTT. It codes for CASSLGPGEAFF. Filled out from reference TRBV5-4 and TRBJ1-1, the complete variable domain reads ETGVTQSPTHLIKTRGQQVTLRCSSQSGHNTVSWYQQALGQGPQFIFQYYREEENGRGNFPPRFSGLQFPNYSSELNVNALELDDSALYLCASSLGPGEAFFGQGTRLTVV.

The CDR3 protein is CASSADPLGAGGNTIYF. The CDR3 coding sequence is TGTGCCAGCAGCGCCGATCCTCTTGGGGCTGGTGGAAACACCATATATTTT. The chain uses TRBV9 and TRBJ1-3, with a tentative D call TRBD1 (5 bases). V was pared by 3 bases and J by 3 bases, with 19 bases between. Germline V gene data show CDR1 as SGDLS and CDR2 as YYNGEE. This CDR3 has 17 residues.

This chain connects TRBV7-2 to TRBJ2-7, with TRBD2 matching 8 bases. This CDR3 region has 12 residues. CDR1 and CDR2 (germline): SGHTA, FQGNSA. Trimming took 6 bases from V and 6 from J; bases not matched to a gene: 4. CDR3: CASRPTSGEQYF. In DNA form, the CDR3 reads TGTGCCAGCAGGCCTACTAGCGGCGAGCAGTACTTC.

A single count supports this clone. This rearrangement joins TRBV19 to TRBJ1-1, with 7 bases aligning to TRBD1. Germline CDR1 is LNHDA and CDR2 is SQIVND (reference sequence). This CDR3 is built from 13 residues. V trimming: 9 bases; J trimming: 3 bases; junction bases outside the gene matches: 7. The CDR3, as DNA: TGTGCCAGCGAACAAGGGGGCTACACTGAAGCTTTCTTT. Residues: CASEQGGYTEAFF.

V gene TRBV30 combines with J gene TRBJ2-2; tentatively, D is TRBD2 (6 bases). Per germline, CDR1 GTSNPN and CDR2 SVGIG (reference sequence). V lost 3 bases and J 3 bases, leaving 11 bases between the germline ends. This CDR3 comprises 14 residues. The CDR3 bases are TGTGCCTGGAGCGGGACTGCCGACACCGGGGAGCTGTTTTTT. This encodes CAWSGTADTGELFF.

The chain has TRBV4-3 and TRBJ2-7; 8 bases align to TRBD1. The germline V gene has CDR1 LGHNA and CDR2 YSLEER. J was trimmed by 4 bases and V by 1 base; bases with no gene match: 6. CDR3 length: 15 amino acids. For the CDR3, the DNA is TGCGCCAGCAGCCAAGTTGAATGGGACAGGTACGAGCAGTACTTC. Translation gives CASSQVEWDRYEQYF.

This rearrangement joins TRBV7-9 to TRBJ1-1; the match to TRBD1 covers 7 bases. The CDR3 is made up of 13 amino acids. Germline V CDR1 and CDR2: SEHNR, FQNEAQ (reference sequence). V lost 5 bases to trimming and J lost 4 bases; unmatched junction nucleotides: 4. The CDR3 DNA sequence: TGTGCCAGCAGCCGGACAGGCGGCACTGAAGCTTTCTTT. It encodes CASSRTGGTEAFF.

CDR3 sequence: CAISRDSNYGYTF. In DNA, the CDR3 is TGTGCCATCAGTAGGGACAGTAACTATGGCTACACCTTC. The rearrangement joins TRBV10-3 to TRBJ1-2, with 7 bases matching TRBD1. This CDR3 comprises 13 residues. In germline, CDR1 is ENHRY, CDR2 SYGVKD. The V gene end was trimmed by 5 bases and the J gene end by 1 base; junction bases not matched to a gene: 1.

The chain carries TRBV18 and TRBJ2-5; D is ambiguous. This CDR3 comprises 10 residues. CDR1 and CDR2 from the germline V gene are KGHSH and LQKENI. V was trimmed by 8 bases and J by 2 bases, leaving 3 bases between them. The CDR3 reads CASRQETQYF. CDR3 nucleotides: TGTGCCAGCCGGCAAGAGACCCAGTACTTC.

This rearrangement joins TRBV7-9 to TRBJ1-2; no clear D. The V and J ends lost 5 bases and 3 bases respectively, with 10 bases between them. Germline V gives CDR1 SEHNR, CDR2 FQNEAQ (reference sequence). The CDR3 length is 13 residues. Here the CDR3 reads CASSLGRDYGYTF. In nucleotides, the CDR3 is TGTGCCAGCAGCCTCGGCCGGGACTATGGCTACACCTTC.

The sample holds a few counts of this clone. The rearrangement uses TRBV18 and TRBJ1-3; D uncertain. There are 17 residues in the CDR3. V was shortened by 0 bases and J by 2 bases, with 14 bases between the two germline ends. Germline lookup yields CDR1 KGHSH and CDR2 LQKENI. The CDR3 DNA is TGTGCCAGCTCACCACCCGGCGGGGAGATGGCTGGAAACACCATATATTTT. It yields the protein CASSPPGGEMAGNTIYF.

V gene TRBV5-1 combines with J gene TRBJ1-2; 10 nucleotides match TRBD1. Per germline, CDR1 SGHRS and CDR2 YFSETQ. The CDR3 sequence is 14 residues long. V shed 4 bases and J 5 bases; nucleotides not matched to a gene: 5. CDR3: CASSIRQGAYGYTF. CDR3 DNA sequence: TGCGCCAGCAGCATCAGACAGGGGGCATATGGCTACACCTTC. The full variable domain, rest sourced from reference TRBV5-1 and TRBJ1-2, is KAGVTQTPRYLIKTRGQQVTLSCSPISGHRSVSWYQQTPGQGLQFLFEYFSETQRNKGNFPGRFSGRQFSNSRSEMNVSTLELGDSALYLCASSIRQGAYGYTFGSGTRLTVV.

This clone has only a few counts. The rearrangement links TRBV27 to TRBJ2-7, with TRBD1 matching over 10 bases. The CDR3 length is 15 residues. Losses at the gene ends were 6 bases for V and 2 bases for J; bases not matched to a gene: 7. Per germline, CDR1 MNHEY and CDR2 SMNVEV (reference sequence). CDR3 sequence reads: CASSRPGQGAYEQYF. The CDR3 nucleotides read TGTGCCAGCAGCCGACCCGGACAGGGGGCCTACGAGCAGTACTTC.